This T cell receptor beta chain was identified during a study of T cells after yellow fever vaccination. Broader study findings: Clonotypes found in both CD4 and CD8 compartments made up a small share.

This clonotype occurred a few times. Its cognate antigen is unknown. One entry per CDR3 protein results from TCRdb running MiXCR on the 5' RACE reads. There are a few hundred thousand distinct CDR3 sequences in the sample; around 16% occur only once, and 17% lies in the top ten. The CDR3 totals 15 residues. In germline, CDR1 is SGDLS, CDR2 YYNGEE. J was trimmed by 2 bases and V by 3 bases; bases with no gene match: 3. This clonotype originated in a man in his late teens or twenties who received the YFV17D yellow fever vaccine. The source was PBMCs, collected 5 to 6 days after the first yellow fever vaccination. The chain joins TRBV9 to TRBJ2-2; 8 nucleotides agree with TRBD1. The CDR3 loop reads CASSGGTGNTGELFF. The CDR3 nucleotides are TGTGCCAGCAGCGGAGGGACAGGTAACACCGGGGAGCTGTTTTTT.